This paragraph covers one TCR beta chain sequence. Sequenced by immunoSEQ multiplex PCR; TCRdb stores in-frame clones only, minus some. This sample yields roughly 230,000 clones, of which around 87% are seen a single time; roughly 7.1% belongs to the top ten. Trimming at V came to 0 bases and at J to 5 bases, leaving 12 bases not matched to a gene. The CDR3 spans 18 residues. CDR1 is SGHTA and CDR2 is FQGTGA in the germline V gene. The sample comes from a study of blood T cell repertoires in COVID-19. Living in 20 to 30 US areas, the participants were between roughly 18 and 90 years of age. Source material: PBMCs or T cells enriched from blood (not recorded which). The chain carries TRBV7-3 and TRBJ2-5, with 10 bases matching TRBD1. This TCR came from a man aged 25 to 40 in a cohort exposed to, infected with or recovered from COVID-19 (not recorded which). The CDR3 loop reads CASSLTGQGGRIMETQYF. The CDR3 DNA is TGTGCCAGCAGCTTAACTGGACAGGGGGGAAGGATAATGGAGACCCAGTACTTC. Combining the CDR3 with reference TRBV7-3 and TRBJ2-5 gives the whole variable domain GAGVSQTPSNKVTEKGKYVELRCDPISGHTALYWYRQSLGQGPEFLIYFQGTGAADDSGLPNDRFFAVRPEGSVSTLKIQRTERGDSAVYLCASSLTGQGGRIMETQYFGPGTRLLVL.